One sample yielded the 18 T cell receptor beta chains listed below, sequenced in a study of graft-versus-host responses after intestinal transplantation. Clones were sequenced by immunoSEQ multiplex PCR, and TCRdb holds only the in-frame ones, with some missing. In the table there are fewer than 110,000 clones, roughly 93% of which are singletons. Their recognized antigens are unknown. The specimen comprised unstimulated CD8+ T cells sorted from spleen or lymph node cells, sampled before intestinal transplant. The receptors were sampled from a human donor who received an intestinal transplant.

V is TRBV5-6 and J is TRBJ2-7; 12 nucleotides line up with TRBD2. Germline V gives CDR1 SGHDT, CDR2 YYEEEE. This CDR3 comprises 15 residues. J gave up 7 bases and V 3 bases, and 8 bases lay outside the gene matches. CDR3 protein: CASSSPPGLAGEQYF. The CDR3 DNA reads as TGTGCCAGCAGCTCGCCCCCGGGACTAGCGGGTGAGCAGTACTTC.

This rearrangement joins TRBV7-2 to TRBJ2-7, with D tentatively TRBD2 (5 bases). The CDR3 spans 16 residues. CDR1 is SGHTA and CDR2 is FQGNSA in the germline V gene. V was trimmed by 0 bases and J by 5 bases, leaving 17 bases between them. CDR3 nucleotide sequence: TGTGCCAGCAGCTTAGCTCTACGTTGGAGGAGGCACGAGCAGTACTTC. Its protein is CASSLALRWRRHEQYF.

V and J are TRBV9 and TRBJ2-3; D remains unclear. Germline assignment: CDR1 SGDLS and CDR2 YYNGEE. The CDR3 runs to 13 residues. Trimming pared 0 bases from V and 11 bases from J, leaving 13 bases between. In DNA, the CDR3 is TGTGCCAGCAGCGTAGGCCGCGGTGGTGGGCAGTATTTT. This codes for CASSVGRGGGQYF.

The chain recombines TRBV7-9 with TRBJ1-1; D remains unclear. CDR3 length: 13 amino acids. Trimming cost V 1 base and J 1 base, with 4 bases left between them. Germline V gene sequence: CDR1 SEHNR, CDR2 FQNEAQ (reference sequence). CDR3 residues: CASSLVQNTEAFF. The CDR3 DNA reads as TGTGCCAGCAGCTTAGTTCAGAACACTGAAGCTTTCTTT.

The chain is built from TRBV27 and TRBJ1-6, with a tentative D call TRBD1 (5 bases). The CDR3 has 16 amino acids. Germline lookup yields CDR1 MNHEY and CDR2 SMNVEV (reference sequence). Between the trimmed V and J ends, which lost 1 base and 9 bases, there was a span of 16 bases. As DNA, the CDR3 is TGTGCCAGCAGTTTATTGTTTGGGGCCATGGGTTCACCCCTCCACTTT. It encodes CASSLLFGAMGSPLHF.

This rearrangement joins TRBV4-1 to TRBJ2-5; the D is unclear. The CDR3 is 14 residues long. CDR1 and CDR2 from the germline V gene are MGHRA and YSYEKL. Trimming removed 3 bases at V and 4 bases at J, with 12 bases between. This CDR3 is CASSHTAPGETQYF. CDR3 DNA sequence: TGCGCCAGCAGCCATACGGCGCCGGGAGAGACCCAGTACTTC.

CDR3 protein: CASSLFGDRGRGELFF. DNA of the CDR3: TGTGCCAGCAGCTTATTCGGGGACAGGGGGCGCGGGGAGCTGTTTTTT. V usage is TRBV5-4 and J usage is TRBJ2-2; 12 bases align to TRBD1. CDR3 length equals 16 residues. After removal of 2 bases from V and 7 bases from J, the junction contained 6 bases not matched to a gene. Germline V gene sequence: CDR1 SGHNT, CDR2 YYREEE (reference sequence).

This clone was detected only once. The chain has TRBV6-1 and TRBJ1-1; D is undetermined. With 1 base removed from V and 3 bases from J, the gap between germline ends came to 6 bases. CDR3 length equals 13 residues. Germline V CDR1 and CDR2: MNHNS, SASEGT. The CDR3 protein is CASSEDVDTEAFF. The CDR3 DNA is TGTGCCAGCAGTGAAGATGTGGACACTGAAGCTTTCTTT.

The V gene is TRBV11-3, the J gene TRBJ1-5; D perhaps matches TRBD1 (6 bases). Trimming took off 4 bases at V and 0 bases at J, with 13 bases between the two ends. This CDR3 has 16 amino acids. Germline V gives CDR1 SGHNT, CDR2 YENEEA. The chain's CDR3 is CASSCPGQYSNQPQHF. In DNA form, the CDR3 reads TGTGCCAGCAGCTGCCCCGGACAGTATAGCAATCAGCCCCAGCATTTT.

This sequence joins TRBV28 and TRBJ2-7, with 7 bases identical to TRBD1. In germline, CDR1 is MDHEN, CDR2 SYDVKM. With V trimmed by 6 bases and J by 2 bases, 10 bases remained unmatched. CDR3 length: 15 amino acids. In DNA, the CDR3 is TGTGCCAGCAGCAAATCTCGGGACAGCACCTACGAGCAGTACTTC. It is translated as CASSKSRDSTYEQYF. The variable domain in full, completed from reference TRBV28 and TRBJ2-7, reads DVKVTQSSRYLVKRTGEKVFLECVQDMDHENMFWYRQDPGLGLRLIYFSYDVKMKEKGDIPEGYSVSREKKERFSLILESASTNQTSMYLCASSKSRDSTYEQYFGPGTRLTVT.

CDR3 DNA sequence: TGTGCCAGCAGTTCAAACACTGAAGCTTTCTTT. Translation gives CASSSNTEAFF. The chain is built from TRBV27 and TRBJ1-1; no clear D gene. CDR3 length equals 11 residues. Germline V lookup: CDR1 MNHEY, CDR2 SMNVEV (reference sequence). Deletions cut 4 bases from V and 2 bases from J, with 2 bases between.

V gene TRBV10-1 combines with J gene TRBJ2-2; tentatively, D is TRBD2 (5 bases). The CDR3 runs to 12 residues. V lost 8 bases and J lost 2, with 6 bases in between. Germline loops: CDR1 WNHNN, CDR2 SYGVQD (reference sequence). CDR3 coding DNA: TGCGCCAGCCGGGATAACACCGGGGAGCTGTTTTTT. Protein product: CASRDNTGELFF.

In DNA, the CDR3 is TGTGCCAGCAGCTTGGAGGCTGGGACTAGGGTAGAGACCCAGTACTTC. This gives the protein CASSLEAGTRVETQYF. V is TRBV5-4 and J is TRBJ2-5; 8 bases agree with TRBD2. The V gene's germline CDR1 is SGHNT and CDR2 YYREEE (reference sequence). This CDR3 has 16 residues. Trimming at V came to 0 bases and at J to 4 bases, leaving 8 bases not matched to a gene.

J is TRBJ1-1 and V is TRBV5-4; 10 bases map to TRBD1. Germline-derived CDR1 and CDR2 are SGHNT and YYREEE (reference sequence). V shed 4 bases and J 4 bases; nucleotides not matched to a gene: 7. This CDR3 has 15 residues. CDR3 protein: CASSPVGQGITEAFF. CDR3 DNA sequence: TGTGCCAGCAGCCCGGTGGGACAGGGGATCACTGAAGCTTTCTTT.

The V and J genes are TRBV7-2 and TRBJ2-4; tentatively, D is TRBD2 (6 bases). Looked up from germline, CDR1 is SGHTA and CDR2 is FQGNSA. Between the trimmed V and J ends, which lost 8 bases and 5 bases, there was a span of 13 bases. This CDR3 contains 13 residues. In DNA form, the CDR3 reads TGTGCCAGCGGGACTTTAGTCGAAAACATTCAGTACTTC. As protein: CASGTLVENIQYF.

This clone was seen once. J is TRBJ2-7 and V is TRBV14; D possibly corresponds to TRBD2 (6 bases). The CDR3 sequence is 13 residues long. The V and J ends lost 6 bases and 3 bases respectively, with 12 bases between them. From germline, CDR1 is SGHDN and CDR2 FVKESK. CDR3 in DNA: TGTGCCAGCAGTGAACTAGCTATCTACGAGCAGTACTTC. Translating gives CASSELAIYEQYF.

V usage is TRBV15 and J usage is TRBJ2-5; 7 nucleotides agree with TRBD2. The CDR3 has 15 residues. V lost 1 base to trimming and J lost 8 bases; unmatched junction nucleotides: 10. Germline-derived CDR1 and CDR2 are LNHNV and YYDKDF (reference sequence). The CDR3 here is CATSRVAGVTGTQYF. CDR3 bases: TGTGCCACCAGCAGAGTGGCGGGGGTCACAGGAACCCAGTACTTC.

J is TRBJ2-1 and V is TRBV13, with 8 nucleotides matching TRBD2. V shed 4 bases, J shed 5 bases, and the junction held 13 bases outside the gene matches. Germline V gene data show CDR1 as PRHDT and CDR2 as FYEKMQ (reference sequence). The CDR3 runs 17 residues. CDR3 sequence: CASSSLASGPANNEQFF. CDR3 in DNA: TGTGCCAGCAGCTCCCTAGCTAGCGGGCCGGCGAACAATGAGCAGTTCTTC.